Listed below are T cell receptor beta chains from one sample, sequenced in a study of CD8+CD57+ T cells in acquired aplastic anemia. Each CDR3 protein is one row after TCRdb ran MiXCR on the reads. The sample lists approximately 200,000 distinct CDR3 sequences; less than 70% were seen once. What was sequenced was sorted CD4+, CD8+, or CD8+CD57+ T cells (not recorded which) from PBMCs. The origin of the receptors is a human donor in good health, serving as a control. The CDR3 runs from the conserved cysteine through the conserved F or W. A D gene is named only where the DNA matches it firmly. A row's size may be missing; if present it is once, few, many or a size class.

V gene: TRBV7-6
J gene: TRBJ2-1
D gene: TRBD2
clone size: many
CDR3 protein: CASSPRLAGATYNEQFF
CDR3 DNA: TGTGCCAGCAGCCCAAGGCTAGCGGGGGCTACCTACAATGAGCAGTTCTTC

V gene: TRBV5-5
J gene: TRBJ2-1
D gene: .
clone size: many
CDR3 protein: CASSLWRSVSSYNEQFF
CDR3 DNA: TGTGCCAGCAGCTTGTGGCGCTCCGTGAGCTCCTACAATGAGCAGTTCTTC

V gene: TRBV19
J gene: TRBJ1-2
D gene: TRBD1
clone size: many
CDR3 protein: CASSMGQLENYGYTF
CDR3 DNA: TGTGCCAGTAGTATGGGACAGCTAGAGAACTATGGCTACACCTTC

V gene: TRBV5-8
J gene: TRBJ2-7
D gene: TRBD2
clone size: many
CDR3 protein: CASSRPSGGMGEQYF
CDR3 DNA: TGTGCCAGCAGCCGGCCCTCCGGGGGGATGGGCGAGCAGTACTTC

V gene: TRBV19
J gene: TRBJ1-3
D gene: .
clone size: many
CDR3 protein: CASSILGQSSGNTIYF
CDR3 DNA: TGTGCCAGTAGTATACTTGGACAGTCCTCTGGAAACACCATATATTTT

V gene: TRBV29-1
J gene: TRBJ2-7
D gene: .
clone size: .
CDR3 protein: CSVSPGPLFGEQYF
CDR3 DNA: TGCAGCGTGAGTCCGGGACCCCTGTTCGGAGAGCAGTACTTC

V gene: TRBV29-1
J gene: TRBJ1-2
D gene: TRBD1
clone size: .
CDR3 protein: CSVVPGQALFGYTF
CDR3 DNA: TGCAGCGTTGTACCGGGACAGGCCCTCTTTGGCTACACCTTC

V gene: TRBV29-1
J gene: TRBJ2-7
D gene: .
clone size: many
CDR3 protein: CSVYTLHYEQYF
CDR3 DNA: TGCAGCGTCTACACATTGCACTACGAGCAGTACTTC

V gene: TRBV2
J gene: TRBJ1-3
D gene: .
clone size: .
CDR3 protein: CASSVGDTIYF
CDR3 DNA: TGTGCCAGCAGTGTCGGAGACACCATATATTTT

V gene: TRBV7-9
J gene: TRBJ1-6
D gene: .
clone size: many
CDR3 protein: CASSFQGQGSPLHF
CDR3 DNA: TGTGCCAGCAGCTTCCAGGGGCAAGGCTCACCCCTCCACTTT

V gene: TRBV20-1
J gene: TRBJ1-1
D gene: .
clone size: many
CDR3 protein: CSAIAQPKGTEAFF
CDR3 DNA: TGCAGTGCTATAGCCCAGCCCAAGGGCACTGAAGCTTTCTTT

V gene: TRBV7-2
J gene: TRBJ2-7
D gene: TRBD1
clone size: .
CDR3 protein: CASSQSTGGASEQYF
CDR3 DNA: TGTGCCAGCAGCCAATCGACAGGGGGCGCGTCCGAGCAGTACTTC

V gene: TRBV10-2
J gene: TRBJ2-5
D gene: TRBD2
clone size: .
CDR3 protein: CASRWAGELETQYF
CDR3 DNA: TGCGCCAGCAGGTGGGCGGGAGAGTTAGAGACCCAGTACTTC

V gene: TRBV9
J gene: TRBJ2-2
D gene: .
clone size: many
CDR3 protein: CASSVEVGLWTGELFF
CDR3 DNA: TGTGCCAGCAGCGTAGAAGTAGGACTATGGACCGGGGAGCTGTTTTTT

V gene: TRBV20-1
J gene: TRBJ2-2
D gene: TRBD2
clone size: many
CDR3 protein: CSAKDSGGARGPNTGELFF
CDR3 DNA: TGCAGTGCTAAAGATAGCGGGGGGGCCCGTGGGCCGAACACCGGGGAGCTGTTTTTT

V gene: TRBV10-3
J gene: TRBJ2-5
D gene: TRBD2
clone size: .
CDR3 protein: CAIKETSGRREETQYF
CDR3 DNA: TGTGCCATCAAAGAGACTAGCGGTAGGAGGGAGGAGACCCAGTACTTC

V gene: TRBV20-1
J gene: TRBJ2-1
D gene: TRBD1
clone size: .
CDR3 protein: CSAMTGGSEQFF
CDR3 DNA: TGCAGTGCTATGACAGGGGGGAGTGAGCAGTTCTTC

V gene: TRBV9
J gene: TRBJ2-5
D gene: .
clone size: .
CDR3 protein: CASSAELGMETQYF
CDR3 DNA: TGTGCCAGCAGCGCGGAACTAGGAATGGAGACCCAGTACTTC

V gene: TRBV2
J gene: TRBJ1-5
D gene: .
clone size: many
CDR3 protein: CASSFTGAREDQPQHF
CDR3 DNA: TGTGCCAGCAGTTTTACCGGGGCTCGAGAGGATCAGCCCCAGCATTTT

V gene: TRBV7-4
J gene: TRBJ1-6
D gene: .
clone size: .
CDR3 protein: CASSLAVGGQTPLHF
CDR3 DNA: TGTGCCAGCAGCTTAGCGGTCGGGGGGCAAACACCCCTCCACTTT

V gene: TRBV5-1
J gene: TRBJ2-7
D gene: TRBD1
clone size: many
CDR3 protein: CASSLLGTGLYEQYF
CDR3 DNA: TGCGCCAGCAGCTTACTCGGGACAGGTCTCTACGAGCAGTACTTC

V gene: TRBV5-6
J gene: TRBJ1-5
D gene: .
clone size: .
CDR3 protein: CASSLAGLSNQPQHF
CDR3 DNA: TGTGCCAGCAGCTTGGCAGGGTTAAGCAATCAGCCCCAGCATTTT

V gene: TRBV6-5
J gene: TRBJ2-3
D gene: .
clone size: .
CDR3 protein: CASRGIGYFNEQYF
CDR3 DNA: TGTGCCAGCAGGGGCATCGGCTATTTCAATGAGCAGTATTTT

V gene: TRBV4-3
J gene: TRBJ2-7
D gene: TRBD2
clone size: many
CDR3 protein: CASSQDPTLTSGGPPYEQYF
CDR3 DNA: TGCGCCAGCAGCCAAGATCCAACCTTGACTAGCGGGGGGCCTCCCTACGAGCAGTACTTC

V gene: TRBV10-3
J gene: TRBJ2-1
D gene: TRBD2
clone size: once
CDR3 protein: CAIAGGSYNEQFF
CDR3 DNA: TGTGCCATCGCGGGGGGATCCTACAATGAGCAGTTCTTC

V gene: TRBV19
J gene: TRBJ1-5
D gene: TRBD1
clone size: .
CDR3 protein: CASSIDLPGGSNQPQHF
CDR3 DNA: TGTGCCAGTAGTATAGATCTTCCAGGGGGAAGCAATCAGCCCCAGCATTTT

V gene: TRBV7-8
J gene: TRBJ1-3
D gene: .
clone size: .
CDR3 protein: CASSHSSGNTIYF
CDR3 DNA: TGTGCCAGCAGCCATTCCTCTGGAAACACCATATATTTT

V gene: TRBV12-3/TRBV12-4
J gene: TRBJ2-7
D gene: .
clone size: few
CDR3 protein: CASREGSGGYEQYF
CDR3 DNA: TGTGCCAGCAGGGAAGGCAGTGGGGGCTACGAGCAGTACTTC

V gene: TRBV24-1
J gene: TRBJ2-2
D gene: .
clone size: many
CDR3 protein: CATSAGRFTGELFF
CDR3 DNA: TGTGCCACCAGTGCGGGCAGATTTACCGGGGAGCTGTTTTTT

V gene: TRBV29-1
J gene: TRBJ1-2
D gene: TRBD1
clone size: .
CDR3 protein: CSVSDRERGYGYTF
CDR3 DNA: TGCAGCGTTTCCGACAGGGAAAGGGGCTATGGCTACACCTTC

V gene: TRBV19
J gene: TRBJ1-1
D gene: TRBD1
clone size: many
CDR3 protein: CASSILDRENTEAFF
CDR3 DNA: TGTGCCAGTAGTATCCTGGACAGGGAAAACACTGAAGCTTTCTTT

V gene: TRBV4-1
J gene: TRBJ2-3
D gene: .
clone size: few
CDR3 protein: CASSERAAAGHISSTDTQYF
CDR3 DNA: TGCGCCAGCAGCGAAAGAGCGGCCGCGGGGCACATTTCCAGCACAGATACGCAGTATTTT

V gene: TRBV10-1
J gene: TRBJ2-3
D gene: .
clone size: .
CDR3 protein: CASSVGDRVVYTDTQYF
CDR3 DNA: TGCGCCAGCAGTGTGGGCGATCGTGTGGTCTACACAGATACGCAGTATTTT